These 21 T cell receptor beta chains originate from one sample sequenced in a study of T cell responses to AZD1222 COVID-19 vaccine. Measured with immunoSEQ multiplex PCR; TCRdb has only the in-frame clones, and not every one. The sample lists fewer than 200,000 clones; 85% to 95% were seen once. Sequenced material: peripheral blood, taken 28 days after the second AZD1222 dose. All receptors derive from an adult who received the AZD1222 COVID-19 vaccine.

The chain has TRBV18 and TRBJ1-3; D is uncertain. Between the trimmed V and J ends, which lost 0 bases and 0 bases, there was a span of 9 bases. CDR3 length: 16 amino acids. Per the germline V gene, CDR1 is KGHSH and CDR2 is LQKENI. This CDR3 is CASSPPGSSSGNTIYF. The CDR3 nucleotides are TGTGCCAGCTCACCACCGGGCAGTTCCTCTGGAAACACCATATATTTT.

The chain combines TRBV2 with TRBJ1-6; 9 bases fit TRBD1. Germline CDR1 SNHLY, CDR2 FYNNEI. With 4 bases clipped from V and 9 bases from J, the junction kept 7 bases outside the gene matches. The length of the CDR3 is 15 residues. The CDR3 spells CASSGQGVNGSPLHF. For the CDR3, the DNA is TGTGCCAGCAGTGGACAGGGGGTGAATGGTTCACCCCTCCACTTT.

This rearrangement joins TRBV6-5 to TRBJ1-1; tentative D call: TRBD1 (5 bases). Germline loops: CDR1 MNHEY, CDR2 SVGAGI. This CDR3 region has 12 residues. V lost 4 bases and J lost 6, with 9 bases in between. CDR3 region: CASSSTGPEAFF. CDR3 coding DNA: TGTGCCAGCAGTTCCACGGGGCCTGAAGCTTTCTTT.

V gene TRBV6-6 combines with J gene TRBJ2-1; 8 positions agree with TRBD2. The CDR3 is 15 amino acids. The V segment lost 6 bases and the J segment 2 bases; nucleotides outside the gene matches: 6. Germline V gene sequence: CDR1 MNHNY, CDR2 SVGAGI (reference sequence). The CDR3: CASRVAGLAYNEQFF. The CDR3 bases are TGTGCCAGCAGAGTAGCGGGGCTGGCCTACAATGAGCAGTTCTTC.

The chain employs TRBV6-2 or TRBV6-3 and TRBJ1-2, with D unclear. With 0 bases removed from V and 10 bases from J, the gap between germline ends came to 9 bases. The CDR3 sequence is 12 residues long. Germline loops: CDR1 MNHEY, CDR2 SVGEGT. CDR3 in amino acids: CASSYSGRTYTF. In DNA form, the CDR3 reads TGTGCCAGCAGTTACTCGGGGAGGACCTACACCTTC.

This chain connects TRBV12-3 or TRBV12-4 to TRBJ2-1; 8 nucleotides align to TRBD2. CDR3 length equals 13 residues. Trimming removed 7 bases from V and 3 bases from J; junction bases left unmatched: 2. The CDR3 bases are TGTGCCAGCACGGGGGGGTTCTACAATGAGCAGTTCTTC. Its protein is CASTGGFYNEQFF.

The chain recombines TRBV20-1 with TRBJ1-1; D is perhaps TRBD1 (6 bases). The ends were cut back, 3 bases at V and 1 base at J, with 12 bases in the middle. Germline lookup yields CDR1 DFQATT and CDR2 SNEGSKA (reference sequence). This CDR3 spans 14 amino acids. The CDR3 sequence: CSASRPTGNTEAFF. The CDR3, as DNA: TGCAGTGCTAGTCGACCGACAGGGAACACTGAAGCTTTCTTT.

This clone was counted once. The gene calls are TRBV5-1 and TRBJ2-2; D possibly corresponds to TRBD2 (5 bases). This CDR3 region has 14 residues. CDR1 is SGHRS and CDR2 is YFSETQ in the germline V gene. With 5 bases removed from V and 10 bases from J, the gap between germline ends came to 18 bases. The CDR3 nucleotides read TGCGCCAGCAGATTACTAGTCGAAAGTGCGGAGCTGTTTTTT. Amino acid sequence: CASRLLVESAELFF.

The gene calls are TRBV6-5 and TRBJ1-5; D is unresolved. CDR3 length: 12 residues. Trimming shortened V by 6 bases and J by 4 bases, and 7 bases separated the two germline ends. Looked up from germline, CDR1 is MNHEY and CDR2 is SVGAGI. The CDR3 loop is CASSDGNQPQHF. CDR3 bases: TGTGCCAGCAGCGACGGTAATCAGCCCCAGCATTTT.

The chain has TRBV3-1 (or the pseudogene TRBV3-2) and TRBJ2-7; D is tentatively TRBD1 or TRBD2 (6 bases each). The ends were cut back, 6 bases at V and 1 base at J, with 16 bases in the middle. CDR1 and CDR2 (germline): LGHDT, YNNKEL (reference sequence). The CDR3 runs to 15 residues. In DNA, the CDR3 is TGTGCCAGCAGTCTCCTGGGGGGCGGATCCTACGAGCAGTACTTC. Encoded protein: CASSLLGGGSYEQYF.

The chain has TRBV27 and TRBJ1-4; 7 bases match TRBD1. Trimming removed 7 bases from V and 6 bases from J; junction bases left unmatched: 5. In germline, CDR1 is MNHEY, CDR2 SMNVEV (reference sequence). This CDR3 contains 13 residues. Here the CDR3 reads CASKRQGDEKLFF. Here the CDR3 DNA reads TGTGCCAGCAAAAGACAGGGTGATGAAAAACTGTTTTTT.

V and J are TRBV19 and TRBJ1-5; D remains ambiguous. Per the germline V gene, CDR1 is LNHDA and CDR2 is SQIVND (reference sequence). Trimming pared 6 bases from V and 2 bases from J, leaving 11 bases between. This CDR3 is built from 14 residues. The CDR3 nucleotides are TGTGCCAGTAGCTATAGTGGAGGCAATCAGCCCCAGCATTTT. This encodes CASSYSGGNQPQHF.

The CDR3 DNA reads as TGCGCCAGCAGCCAATTGCGCACAGATACGCAGTATTTT. The encoded protein is CASSQLRTDTQYF. The rearrangement links TRBV4-1 to TRBJ2-3; D gene ambiguous. The CDR3 runs to 13 residues. The V and J ends lost 2 bases and 1 base respectively, with 4 bases between them. Germline lookup yields CDR1 MGHRA and CDR2 YSYEKL.

The rearrangement uses TRBV18 and TRBJ2-5; the D is unclear. Germline-derived CDR1 and CDR2 are KGHSH and LQKENI. CDR3 length: 13 amino acids. The V gene lost 3 bases and the J gene lost 2 bases, with 7 bases spanning the gap. The chain's CDR3 is CASSPRQQETQYF. The CDR3 bases are TGTGCCAGCTCACCGCGTCAACAAGAGACCCAGTACTTC.

V usage is TRBV4-2 and J usage is TRBJ1-5; no firm D call. The CDR3 totals 16 residues. The ends were cut back, 8 bases at V and 4 bases at J, with 21 bases in the middle. Germline assignment: CDR1 LGHNA and CDR2 YNFKEQ. The chain's CDR3 is CASGNVGGGGNQPQHF. The CDR3 DNA follows: TGTGCCAGCGGCAATGTGGGTGGAGGTGGTAATCAGCCCCAGCATTTT.

The CDR3 sequence is CASSQVVTSSWTQYF. The CDR3 DNA sequence: TGCGCCAGCAGCCAAGTCGTTACCAGCAGTTGGACCCAGTACTTC. The chain joins TRBV4-1 to TRBJ2-5, with D unclear. This CDR3 spans 15 amino acids. The germline V gene encodes CDR1 MGHRA and CDR2 YSYEKL. V was shortened by 1 base and J by 7 bases, with 16 bases between the two germline ends.

This rearrangement joins TRBV2 to TRBJ2-7; D is perhaps TRBD1 or TRBD2 (5 bases each). CDR1 and CDR2 from the germline V gene are SNHLY and FYNNEI. The CDR3 covers 17 residues. The ends were cut back, 7 bases at V and 3 bases at J, with 25 bases in the middle. The CDR3 here is CASTRSQETGGIYEQYF. Here the CDR3 DNA reads TGTGCCAGCACTAGAAGCCAAGAAACAGGAGGTATCTACGAGCAGTACTTC.

The gene calls are TRBV3-1 (or the pseudogene TRBV3-2) and TRBJ2-4; unclear D gene. The CDR3 length is 13 residues. Germline V gene data show CDR1 as LGHDT and CDR2 as YNNKEL (reference sequence). The V end was cut by 4 bases, the J end by 5 bases, with 9 bases between. In DNA form, the CDR3 reads TGTGCCAGCAGCCGCCCAGGTGAAAACATTCAGTACTTC. It is translated as CASSRPGENIQYF.

The chain links TRBV19 to TRBJ1-6; no clear D. There are 16 residues in the CDR3. The V end lost 3 bases, the J end lost 0 bases, and 9 bases lay between the germline ends. In germline, CDR1 is LNHDA, CDR2 SQIVND (reference sequence). CDR3 loop: CASSIMAASYNSPLHF. The CDR3 region has the DNA TGTGCCAGTAGTATTATGGCGGCCTCCTATAATTCACCCCTCCACTTT.

This chain uses TRBV5-1 with TRBJ1-1, with no clear D. Deletions cut 3 bases from V and 1 base from J, with 13 bases between. This CDR3 has 15 residues. Germline CDR1 SGHRS, CDR2 YFSETQ. In DNA, the CDR3 is TGCGCCAGCAGCTACGGGGTCGCGGCGAACACTGAAGCTTTCTTT. The encoded protein is CASSYGVAANTEAFF.

V gene TRBV19 combines with J gene TRBJ1-5; the D is unclear. V was shortened by 9 bases and J by 3 bases, with 21 bases between the two germline ends. The CDR3 totals 16 residues. From germline, CDR1 is LNHDA and CDR2 SQIVND (reference sequence). The DNA of the CDR3 is TGTGCCAGCCTCCAGACCTTTAGACTGCACAATCAGCCCCAGCATTTT. Amino acids: CASLQTFRLHNQPQHF.